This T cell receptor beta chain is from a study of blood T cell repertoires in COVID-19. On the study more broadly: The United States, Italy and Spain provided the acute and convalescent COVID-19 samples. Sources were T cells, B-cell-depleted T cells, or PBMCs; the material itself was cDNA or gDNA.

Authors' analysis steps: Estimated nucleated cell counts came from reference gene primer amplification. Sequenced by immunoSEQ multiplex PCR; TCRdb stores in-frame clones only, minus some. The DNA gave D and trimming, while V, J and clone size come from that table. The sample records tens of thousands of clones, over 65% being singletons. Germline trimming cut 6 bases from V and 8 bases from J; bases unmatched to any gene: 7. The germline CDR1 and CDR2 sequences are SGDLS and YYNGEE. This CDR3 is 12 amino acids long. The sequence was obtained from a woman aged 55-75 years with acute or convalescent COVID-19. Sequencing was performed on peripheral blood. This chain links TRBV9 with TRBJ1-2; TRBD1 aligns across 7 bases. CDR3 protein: CASTRTGDGYTF. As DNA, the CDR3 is TGTGCCAGCACCAGAACAGGGGACGGCTACACCTTC.